This T cell receptor (beta chain) was found in a study of beta chain features in type 1 diabetes. One heparinised draw of blood, averaging approximately 110 mL, came from each donor. Sorted populations were all over 98% pure. This clone was counted a few times. Antigen specificity is unknown. Points from the study as a whole: A definitive answer on HLA type influencing TCRB rearrangement was not reached here. Researchers report that Type 1 diabetes patients had moderately but significantly shorter TCRB CDR3s across all four CD4+ subsets. PCR may have favored shorter templates equally in patients and controls.

The CDR3 covers 15 residues. Germline lookup yields CDR1 MGHDK and CDR2 SYGVNS. The germline V and J ends were trimmed by 5 bases and 3 bases, with 14 bases remaining between them. The investigators reverse transcribed all of the isolated RNA, so they sequenced expressed TCRB transcripts. The assay was immunoSEQ multiplex PCR, and TCRdb's table has in-frame clones only and misses some. The data contain about 640,000 clones, about an eighth of them seen just once; the ten biggest clones take up 0.095% to 0.15%. This TCR was recovered from a man aged 30 to 39 with type 1 diabetes. The rearrangement links TRBV25-1 to TRBJ2-1, with TRBD1 as a possible D gene (6 bases). The sample taken for sequencing was naive CD4+ T cells from blood. DNA for the CDR3: TGTGCCAGCAGTCAGACAGGCAGTTTCTACAATGAGCAGTTCTTC. Protein sequence: CASSQTGSFYNEQFF.